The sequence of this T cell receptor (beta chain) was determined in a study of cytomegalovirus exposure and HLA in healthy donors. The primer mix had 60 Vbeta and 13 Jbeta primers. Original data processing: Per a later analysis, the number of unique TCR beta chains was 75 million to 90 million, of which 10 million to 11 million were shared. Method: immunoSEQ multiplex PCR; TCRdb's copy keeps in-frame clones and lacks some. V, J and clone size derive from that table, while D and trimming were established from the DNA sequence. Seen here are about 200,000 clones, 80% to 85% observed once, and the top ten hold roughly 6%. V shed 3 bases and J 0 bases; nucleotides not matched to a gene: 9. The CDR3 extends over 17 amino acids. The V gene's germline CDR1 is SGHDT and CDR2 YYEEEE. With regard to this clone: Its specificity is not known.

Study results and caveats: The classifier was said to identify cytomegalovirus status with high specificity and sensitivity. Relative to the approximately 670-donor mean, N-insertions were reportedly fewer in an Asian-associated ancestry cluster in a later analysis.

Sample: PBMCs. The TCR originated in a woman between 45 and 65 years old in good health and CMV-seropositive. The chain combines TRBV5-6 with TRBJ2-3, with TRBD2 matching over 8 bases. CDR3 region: CASSSGTRSPSTDTQYF. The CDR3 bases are TGTGCCAGCAGCTCCGGGACTAGGAGCCCTAGCACAGATACGCAGTATTTT. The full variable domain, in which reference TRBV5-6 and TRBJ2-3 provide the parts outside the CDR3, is DAGVTQSPTHLIKTRGQQVTLRCSPKSGHDTVSWYQQALGQGPQFIFQYYEEEERQRGNFPDRFSGHQFPNYSSELNVNALLLGDSALYLCASSSGTRSPSTDTQYFGPGTRLTVL.